The 9 T cell receptor beta chains below all came from one sample that was sequenced in a study of cytotoxic CD8 clonotypes in ibrutinib-treated CLL. TCRdb keeps only in-frame clones here, not all; method: immunoSEQ multiplex PCR. The table lists around 33,000 clones, roughly three quarters of them singletons. The source was PBMCs, collected before ibrutinib treatment. The receptors here all came from a human donor with chronic lymphocytic leukemia.

The chain is built from TRBV7-3 and TRBJ2-3; D not resolved. Germline loops: CDR1 SGHTA, CDR2 FQGTGA. The CDR3 is made up of 14 amino acids. The germline V and J ends were trimmed by 5 bases and 3 bases, with 12 bases remaining between them. The DNA for the CDR3 is TGTGCCAGCAGCCCCACGGGTACGACAGATACGCAGTATTTT. Residues: CASSPTGTTDTQYF.

The rearrangement uses TRBV4-2 and TRBJ2-1; TRBD1 agrees at 7 bases. Losses at the gene ends were 2 bases for V and 8 bases for J; bases not matched to a gene: 9. The germline V gene encodes CDR1 LGHNA and CDR2 YNFKEQ. The CDR3 extends over 15 amino acids. CDR3 sequence reads: CASSQHRDRVDEQFF. The CDR3 coding sequence is TGTGCCAGCAGCCAACACCGAGACAGGGTCGATGAGCAGTTCTTC.

This clone was counted at least ten times. The rearrangement joins TRBV7-9 to TRBJ1-2, with D hard to call. This CDR3 comprises 15 residues. The V end lost 1 base, the J end lost 4 bases, and 13 bases lay between the germline ends. Germline CDR1 and CDR2: SEHNR and FQNEAQ (reference sequence). CDR3 in amino acids: CASSLGVSGSYGYTF. The DNA of the CDR3 is TGTGCCAGCAGCTTAGGGGTGTCAGGTTCCTATGGCTACACCTTC.

This clone was recorded a few times. The chain employs TRBV6-6 and TRBJ1-5, with a weak D call TRBD1 (5 bases). Trimming removed 7 bases from V and 5 bases from J, with 12 bases in between. This CDR3 region has 13 residues. CDR1 is MNHNY, CDR2 SVGAGI, per germline (reference sequence). The CDR3, as DNA: TGTGCCAGCACTCGACAGCGCTATCAGCCCCAGCATTTT. It codes for CASTRQRYQPQHF.

This clone was observed a handful of times. V and J are TRBV11-3 and TRBJ2-7; D might be TRBD1 (6 bases). V was trimmed by 5 bases and J by 0 bases, leaving 8 bases between them. The CDR3 length is 13 residues. From germline, CDR1 is SGHNT and CDR2 YENEEA. The CDR3: CASSLQGSYEQYF. The CDR3 DNA follows: TGTGCCAGCAGCCTACAGGGCTCCTACGAGCAGTACTTC. The entire variable domain, with the rest obtained from reference TRBV11-3 and TRBJ2-7, is as follows: EAGVVQSPRYKIIEKKQPVAFWCNPISGHNTLYWYLQNLGQGPELLIRYENEEAVDDSQLPKDRFSAERLKGVDSTLKIQPAELGDSAVYLCASSLQGSYEQYFGPGTRLTVT.

CDR3 DNA sequence: TGTGCCAGCAGCTCCCCCCGAGGGGAGACCCAGTACTTC. Amino acid sequence: CASSSPRGETQYF. The rearrangement links TRBV5-6 to TRBJ2-5; TRBD2 is a possible D gene (5 bases). The CDR3 has 13 amino acids. Looked up from germline, CDR1 is SGHDT and CDR2 is YYEEEE. Trimming removed 3 bases from V and 5 bases from J, with 11 bases in between.

The chain carries TRBV7-9 and TRBJ2-1; the D gene is possibly TRBD1 (5 bases). V was cut by 4 bases and J by 8 bases, with 12 bases left in between. Germline CDR1 SEHNR, CDR2 FQNEAQ (reference sequence). The length of the CDR3 is 13 residues. The CDR3 DNA sequence: TGTGCCAGCAGCTCCCAAGGGGCCGATGAGCAGTTCTTC. Amino acid sequence: CASSSQGADEQFF.

The rearrangement links TRBV2 to TRBJ2-7; the match to TRBD1 covers 8 bases. V lost 6 bases and J lost 2; bases outside the gene matches: 6. The CDR3 has 14 residues. Germline V lookup: CDR1 SNHLY, CDR2 FYNNEI. For the CDR3, the DNA is TGTGCCAGCAGCGGTAACAGGGGGGCCTACGAGCAGTACTTC. Translated, it gives CASSGNRGAYEQYF.

The chain employs TRBV16 and TRBJ2-7; 7 bases match TRBD2. This CDR3 spans 14 amino acids. Germline loops: CDR1 KGHSY, CDR2 FQNENV. V lost 5 bases, J lost 7 bases, and 11 bases stayed unmatched. The CDR3 DNA reads TGTGCCAGCAGCAAGACGGGGAGGGCCGATGAGCAGTACTTC. It codes for CASSKTGRADEQYF.